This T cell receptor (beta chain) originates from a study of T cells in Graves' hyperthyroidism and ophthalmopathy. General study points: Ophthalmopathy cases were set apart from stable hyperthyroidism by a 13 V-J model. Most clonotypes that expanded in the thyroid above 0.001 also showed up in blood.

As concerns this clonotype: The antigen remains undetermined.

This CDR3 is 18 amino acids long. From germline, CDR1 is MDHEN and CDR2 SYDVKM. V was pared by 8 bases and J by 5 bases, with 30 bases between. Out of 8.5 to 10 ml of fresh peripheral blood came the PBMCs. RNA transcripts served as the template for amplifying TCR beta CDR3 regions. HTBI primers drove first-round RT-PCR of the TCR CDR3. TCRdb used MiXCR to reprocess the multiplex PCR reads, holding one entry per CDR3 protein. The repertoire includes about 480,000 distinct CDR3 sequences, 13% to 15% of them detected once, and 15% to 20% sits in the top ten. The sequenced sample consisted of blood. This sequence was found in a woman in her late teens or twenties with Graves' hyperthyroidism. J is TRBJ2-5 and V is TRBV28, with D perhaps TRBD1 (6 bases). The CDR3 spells CASSPRALLQGTAETQYF. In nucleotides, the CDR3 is TGTGCCAGCTCACCCCGGGCCCTCCTACAGGGAACGGCGGAGACCCAGTACTTC.